This T cell receptor (beta chain) was captured in a study of blood T cell repertoires in COVID-19. For the study at large: The samples span acute and convalescent COVID-19 from the United States, Italy and Spain. From T cells, B-cell-depleted T cells, or PBMCs came the material, which was cDNA or gDNA.

From germline, CDR1 is MNHEY and CDR2 SVGAGI. The CDR3 extends over 14 amino acids. V was cut by 11 bases and J by 3 bases, with 17 bases left in between. Source study methods: It was from reference gene primer amplification that nucleated cell counts were estimated. TCRdb's copy holds only in-frame clones and misses some; the assay was immunoSEQ multiplex PCR. From that table come the V and J calls and clone size; the DNA was used to work out D and trimming. The sample records 200,000 to 250,000 clones, roughly 88% being singletons. Sequenced: peripheral blood. The receptor was derived from a man in his fifties or sixties with active or convalescent COVID-19. The V call is TRBV6-5, the J call TRBJ1-5, with D perhaps TRBD1 (5 bases). The CDR3 spells CAVRRAGNNQPQHF. CDR3 in DNA: TGTGCCGTCAGGAGGGCAGGGAACAATCAGCCCCAGCATTTT.